The 19 T cell receptor beta chains listed next were all sequenced from one sample in a study of T cell responses to AZD1222 COVID-19 vaccine. Sequencing used immunoSEQ multiplex PCR; TCRdb keeps in-frame clones, though not all of them. The table shows 90,000 to 150,000 clones, with about 86% occurring only once. Specimen: peripheral blood, collected 28 days after the second AZD1222 dose. These receptors were taken from an adult who received the AZD1222 COVID-19 vaccine.

This chain links TRBV7-9 with TRBJ2-7; D is uncertain. From germline, CDR1 is SEHNR and CDR2 FQNEAQ (reference sequence). The CDR3 extends over 14 amino acids. Trimming left V 3 bases short and J 0 bases short, with 9 bases between. Here the CDR3 reads CASSFPVRSYEQYF. The CDR3 DNA reads TGTGCCAGCAGCTTCCCAGTTCGCTCCTACGAGCAGTACTTC.

V usage is TRBV6-5 and J usage is TRBJ2-2, with 8 bases aligning to TRBD2. V was clipped by 2 bases and J by 6 bases; unmatched bases: 5. Per germline, CDR1 MNHEY and CDR2 SVGAGI. This CDR3 contains 15 residues. The CDR3 nucleotides read TGTGCCAGCAGTTACCGTCCAGCGGGAGCCGGGGAGCTGTTTTTT. It specifies CASSYRPAGAGELFF.

V gene TRBV7-8 combines with J gene TRBJ1-1; 7 bases line up with TRBD1. CDR1 SGHVS and CDR2 FQNEAQ come from the germline V gene. This CDR3 contains 16 residues. V lost 5 bases and J lost 3; bases outside the gene matches: 12. CDR3 amino acids: CASSLTRGQVYTEAFF. DNA for the CDR3: TGTGCCAGCAGCCTGACTCGAGGACAGGTCTACACTGAAGCTTTCTTT.

The chain uses TRBV2 and TRBJ1-5; D not certain. Per germline, CDR1 SNHLY and CDR2 FYNNEI. With 5 bases removed from V and 7 bases from J, the gap between germline ends came to 9 bases. This CDR3 region has 12 residues. CDR3 sequence reads: CASSRLTQPQHF. In DNA form, the CDR3 reads TGTGCCAGCAGTAGACTCACCCAGCCCCAGCATTTT.

This clone is a singleton in its sample. At one boundary the junction diverges from the germline segment, which might be a read error. V is TRBV14 and J is TRBJ2-7; D is unclear. CDR3 length equals 16 residues. From germline, CDR1 is SGHDN and CDR2 FVKESK. CDR3 nucleotide sequence: TGTGTCAGCAGCCAAGTGTGGAGTACGCAGGCCTACGAGCAGTACTTC. Amino acid sequence: CVSSQVWSTQAYEQYF. The full variable domain, with the rest looked up from reference TRBV14 and TRBJ2-7, is EAGVTQFPSHSVIEKGQTVTLRCDPISGHDNLYWYRRVMGKEIKFLLHFVKESKQDESGMPNNRFLAERTGGTYSTLKVQPAELEDSGVYFCVSSQVWSTQAYEQYFGPGTRLTVT.

The chain combines TRBV7-3 with TRBJ2-2; TRBD2 aligns across 15 bases. Trimming removed 2 bases from V and 0 bases from J; junction bases left unmatched: 13. The germline V gene encodes CDR1 SGHTA and CDR2 FQGTGA. This CDR3 spans 22 amino acids. This CDR3 is CASSLYYQGTSGGPPNTGELFF. The CDR3 nucleotides are TGTGCCAGCAGCTTATATTATCAGGGGACTAGCGGGGGGCCCCCGAACACCGGGGAGCTGTTTTTT.

This rearrangement joins TRBV18 to TRBJ1-1, with 10 bases fitting TRBD1. The CDR3 is made up of 20 amino acids. V dropped 3 bases and J dropped 4; count of bases not matched to a gene: 20. The germline gives CDR1 KGHSH, CDR2 LQKENI. The DNA of the CDR3 is TGTGCCAGCTCACCTGGCTCGAAAGGGGACAGGGGAAGATGGGGCACTGAAGCTTTCTTT. Amino acids: CASSPGSKGDRGRWGTEAFF. The full variable domain, completed using reference TRBV18 and TRBJ1-1, is NAGVMQNPRHLVRRRGQEARLRCSPMKGHSHVYWYRQLPEEGLKFMVYLQKENIIDESGMPKERFSAEFPKEGPSILRIQQVVRGDSAAYFCASSPGSKGDRGRWGTEAFFGQGTRLTVV.

The chain employs TRBV19 and TRBJ2-3; 7 nucleotides match TRBD1. The CDR3 is 17 residues long. J was trimmed by 2 bases and V by 3 bases; bases with no gene match: 11. Germline assignment: CDR1 LNHDA and CDR2 SQIVND (reference sequence). CDR3 sequence reads: CASSIGAGTVITDTQYF. DNA of the CDR3: TGTGCCAGTAGTATTGGGGCCGGGACAGTGATCACAGATACGCAGTATTTT.

The chain has TRBV6-4 and TRBJ1-1; D call uncertain. Germline V CDR1 and CDR2: MRHNA, SNTAGT. The CDR3 extends over 14 amino acids. V was pared by 0 bases and J by 5 bases, with 10 bases between. CDR3 bases: TGTGCCAGCAGTGACTCGAGTATAGGTACTGAAGCTTTCTTT. This gives the protein CASSDSSIGTEAFF.

The chain combines TRBV28 with TRBJ2-6, with 7 bases matching TRBD1. Germline trimming cut 6 bases from V and 0 bases from J; bases unmatched to any gene: 5. CDR3 size: 16 residues. Per germline, CDR1 MDHEN and CDR2 SYDVKM. The CDR3 loop reads CASRETGSSGANVLTF. The CDR3 bases are TGTGCCAGCAGGGAGACAGGGTCCTCTGGGGCCAACGTCCTGACTTTC.

The chain couples TRBV6-4 to TRBJ2-2, with D uncertain. Between the trimmed V and J ends, which lost 0 bases and 0 bases, there was a span of 14 bases. This CDR3 spans 18 amino acids. Germline CDR1 and CDR2: MRHNA and SNTAGT. In nucleotides, the CDR3 is TGTGCCAGCAGTGACTCTTTCACACGCACCACGAACACCGGGGAGCTGTTTTTT. Translation: CASSDSFTRTTNTGELFF.

This clone was counted a few times. The gene calls are TRBV5-1 and TRBJ2-2; D perhaps matches TRBD2 (5 bases). Between the trimmed V and J ends, which lost 0 bases and 1 base, there was a span of 7 bases. The germline V gene encodes CDR1 SGHRS and CDR2 YFSETQ. CDR3 length equals 15 residues. CDR3 nucleotides: TGCGCCAGCAGCTTGGGGGAGAAGAACACCGGGGAGCTGTTTTTT. It is translated as CASSLGEKNTGELFF.

V is TRBV5-1 and J is TRBJ2-7, with 10 bases that match TRBD1. Germline V CDR1 and CDR2: SGHRS, YFSETQ. The CDR3 runs to 14 residues. Germline trimming cut 2 bases from V and 5 bases from J; bases unmatched to any gene: 4. Written as DNA, the CDR3 is TGCGCCAGCAGCTTTGGGACAGGGGCCGACGAGCAGTACTTC. Its protein product is CASSFGTGADEQYF.

In regard to this clone: The same CDR3 also results from other DNA sequences found in this sample. The chain links TRBV12-3 or TRBV12-4 to TRBJ1-1, with 7 bases fitting TRBD1. The V segment lost 5 bases and the J segment 3 bases; nucleotides outside the gene matches: 3. The CDR3 loop spans 13 amino acids. The CDR3 sequence is CASSRTGDTEAFF. As DNA, the CDR3 is TGTGCCAGCAGTCGAACAGGGGACACTGAAGCTTTCTTT.

The gene calls are TRBV5-5 and TRBJ1-3; 7 bases are a match to TRBD1. This CDR3 has 16 amino acids. The V gene end was trimmed by 4 bases and the J gene end by 2 bases; junction bases not matched to a gene: 9. CDR1 is SGHKS and CDR2 is YYEKEE in the germline V gene (reference sequence). The CDR3 is CASSLWTGFTGNTIYF. CDR3 coding DNA: TGTGCCAGCAGCCTCTGGACAGGTTTTACTGGAAACACCATATATTTT. Using reference TRBV5-5 and TRBJ1-3 for the parts outside the CDR3, the full variable domain is DAGVTQSPTHLIKTRGQQVTLRCSPISGHKSVSWYQQVLGQGPQFIFQYYEKEERGRGNFPDRFSARQFPNYSSELNVNALLLGDSALYLCASSLWTGFTGNTIYFGEGSWLTVV.

The rearrangement joins TRBV24-1 to TRBJ2-6; D possibly corresponds to TRBD1 (6 bases). The V end lost 9 bases, the J end lost 4 bases, and 12 bases lay between the germline ends. This CDR3 is built from 14 residues. Germline V gene sequence: CDR1 KGHDR, CDR2 SFDVKD. The CDR3 reads CATGAGAGANVLTF. The CDR3 DNA reads as TGTGCCACCGGGGCAGGGGCCGGGGCCAACGTCCTGACTTTC.

The V and J genes are TRBV28 and TRBJ2-1, with 7 bases lining up with TRBD1. This CDR3 contains 14 residues. V was clipped by 8 bases and J by 1 base; unmatched bases: 5. Germline V lookup: CDR1 MDHEN, CDR2 SYDVKM. The CDR3 region is CASATGKSYNEQFF. CDR3 bases: TGTGCCAGCGCGACAGGGAAATCCTACAATGAGCAGTTCTTC.

The chain employs TRBV5-4 and TRBJ2-7; TRBD2 is a possible D gene (6 bases). CDR3 size: 14 residues. Germline CDR1 SGHNT, CDR2 YYREEE (reference sequence). The V end was cut by 4 bases, the J end by 1 base, with 12 bases between. CDR3 DNA: TGTGCCAGCAGCGATGGGGACTCTTCCTACGAGCAGTACTTC. Translating gives CASSDGDSSYEQYF. Looking up the rest from reference TRBV5-4 and TRBJ2-7 gives the full variable domain: ETGVTQSPTHLIKTRGQQVTLRCSSQSGHNTVSWYQQALGQGPQFIFQYYREEENGRGNFPPRFSGLQFPNYSSELNVNALELDDSALYLCASSDGDSSYEQYFGPGTRLTVT.

This sequence joins TRBV7-9 and TRBJ1-5; the D gene is possibly TRBD1 (5 bases). Germline values: CDR1 SEHNR, CDR2 FQNEAQ (reference sequence). This CDR3 comprises 19 residues. V lost 4 bases, J lost 3 bases, and 25 bases lay in between. CDR3: CASSSSMLEPGFNNQPQHF. The CDR3, as DNA: TGTGCCAGCAGCTCATCCATGTTGGAGCCAGGGTTCAACAATCAGCCCCAGCATTTT.